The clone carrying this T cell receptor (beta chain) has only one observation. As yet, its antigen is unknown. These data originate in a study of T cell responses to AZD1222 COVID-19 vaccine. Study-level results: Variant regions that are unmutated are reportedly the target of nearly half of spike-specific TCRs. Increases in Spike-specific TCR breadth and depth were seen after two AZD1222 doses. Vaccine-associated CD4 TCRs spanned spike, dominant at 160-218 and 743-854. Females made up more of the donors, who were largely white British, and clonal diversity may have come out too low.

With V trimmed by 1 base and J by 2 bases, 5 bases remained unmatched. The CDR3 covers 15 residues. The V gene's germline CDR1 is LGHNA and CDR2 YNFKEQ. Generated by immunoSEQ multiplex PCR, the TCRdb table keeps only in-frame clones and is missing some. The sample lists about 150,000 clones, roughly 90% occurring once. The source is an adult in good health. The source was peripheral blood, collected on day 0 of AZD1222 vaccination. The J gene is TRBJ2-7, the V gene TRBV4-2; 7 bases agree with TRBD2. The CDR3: CASSQVSSGTYEQYF. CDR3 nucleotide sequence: TGTGCCAGCAGCCAAGTTTCTAGCGGAACCTACGAGCAGTACTTC.